The 2 T cell receptor beta chains below were found in one sample sequenced in a study of blood T cells in healthy people across ages. Primers used in a second PCR of roughly 6 to 12 cycles were a sample-barcoded 5' primer and a J-beta primer mix. Using its own MiXCR run on the 5' RACE reads, TCRdb lists one record per CDR3 protein. The sample comprises roughly 1,800,000 distinct CDR3 sequences, about 50% of which are singletons, and 2% to 2.5% rests with the top ten. Sequenced material: blood. The receptors derive from a woman between 35 and 50 years old in good health.

The genes are TRBV12-3 or TRBV12-4 and TRBJ2-5; D ambiguous. Trimming took off 2 bases at V and 0 bases at J, with 10 bases between the two ends. This CDR3 is 15 amino acids long. CDR3 DNA: TGTGCCAGCAGTTTACTTGGGCCAGACCAAGAGACCCAGTACTTC. Protein product: CASSLLGPDQETQYF.

The chain combines TRBV12-3 or TRBV12-4 with TRBJ2-1; no reliable D call. The V and J ends lost 6 bases and 8 bases respectively, with 29 bases between them. The CDR3 contains 18 residues. The CDR3 sequence is CASSPPLPTLVGPDEQFF. The CDR3 coding sequence is TGTGCCAGCAGCCCTCCACTCCCGACCCTGGTTGGCCCCGATGAGCAGTTCTTC.